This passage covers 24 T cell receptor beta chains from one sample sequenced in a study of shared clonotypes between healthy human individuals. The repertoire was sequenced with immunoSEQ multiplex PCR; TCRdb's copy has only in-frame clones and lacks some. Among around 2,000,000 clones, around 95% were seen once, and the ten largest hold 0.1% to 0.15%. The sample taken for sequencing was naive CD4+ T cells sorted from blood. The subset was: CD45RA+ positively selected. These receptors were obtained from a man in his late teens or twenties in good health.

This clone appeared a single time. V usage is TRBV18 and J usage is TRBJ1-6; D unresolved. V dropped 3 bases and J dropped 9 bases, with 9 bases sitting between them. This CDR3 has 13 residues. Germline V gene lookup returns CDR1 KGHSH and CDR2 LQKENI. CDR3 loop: CASSPGVSSPLHF. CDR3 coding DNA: TGTGCCAGCTCACCCGGAGTCAGTTCACCCCTCCACTTT.

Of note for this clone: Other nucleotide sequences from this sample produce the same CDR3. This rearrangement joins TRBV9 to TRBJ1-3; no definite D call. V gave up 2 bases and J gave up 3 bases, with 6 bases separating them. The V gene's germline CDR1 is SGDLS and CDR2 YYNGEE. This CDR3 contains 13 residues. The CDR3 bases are TGTGCCAGCAGCGTCGACGTTGGAAACACCATATATTTT. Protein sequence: CASSVDVGNTIYF. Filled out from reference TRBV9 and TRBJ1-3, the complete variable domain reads DSGVTQTPKHLITATGQRVTLRCSPRSGDLSVYWYQQSLDQGLQFLIQYYNGEERAKGNILERFSAQQFPDLHSELNLSSLELGDSALYFCASSVDVGNTIYFGEGSWLTVV.

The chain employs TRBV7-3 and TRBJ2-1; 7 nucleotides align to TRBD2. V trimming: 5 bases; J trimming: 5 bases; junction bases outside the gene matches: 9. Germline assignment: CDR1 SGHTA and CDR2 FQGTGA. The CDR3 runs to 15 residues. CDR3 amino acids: CASSLGLVLNNEQFF. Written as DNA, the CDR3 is TGTGCCAGCAGCCTAGGACTAGTCCTTAACAATGAGCAGTTCTTC.

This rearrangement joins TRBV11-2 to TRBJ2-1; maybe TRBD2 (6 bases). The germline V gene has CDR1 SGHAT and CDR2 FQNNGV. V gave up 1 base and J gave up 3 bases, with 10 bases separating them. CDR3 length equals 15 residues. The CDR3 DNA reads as TGTGCCAGCAGCTTAGCGGGAGAGGACTACAATGAGCAGTTCTTC. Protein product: CASSLAGEDYNEQFF.

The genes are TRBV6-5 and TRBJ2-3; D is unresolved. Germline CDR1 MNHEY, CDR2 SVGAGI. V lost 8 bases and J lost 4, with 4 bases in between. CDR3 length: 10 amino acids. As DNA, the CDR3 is TGTGCCAGCGTCGCAGATACGCAGTATTTT. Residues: CASVADTQYF.

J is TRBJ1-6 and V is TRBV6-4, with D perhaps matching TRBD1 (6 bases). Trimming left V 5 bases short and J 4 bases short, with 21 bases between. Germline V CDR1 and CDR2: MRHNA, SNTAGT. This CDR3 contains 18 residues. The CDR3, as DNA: TGTGCCAGCAGTCCCATCGACAGGACTGAGGTTTATAATTCACCCCTCCACTTT. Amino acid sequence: CASSPIDRTEVYNSPLHF.

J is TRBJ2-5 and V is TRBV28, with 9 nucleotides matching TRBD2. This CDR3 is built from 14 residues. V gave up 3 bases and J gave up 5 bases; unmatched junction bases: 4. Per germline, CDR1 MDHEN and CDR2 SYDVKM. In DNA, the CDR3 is TGTGCCAGCAGTTTTGCGGGGGGGCGTGAGACCCAGTACTTC. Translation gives CASSFAGGRETQYF.

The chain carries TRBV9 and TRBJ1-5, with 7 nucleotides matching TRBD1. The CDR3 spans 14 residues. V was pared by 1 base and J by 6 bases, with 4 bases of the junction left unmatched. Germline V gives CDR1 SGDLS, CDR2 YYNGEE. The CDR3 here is CASSVWAGGQPQHF. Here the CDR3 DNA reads TGTGCCAGCAGCGTATGGGCAGGGGGTCAGCCCCAGCATTTT.

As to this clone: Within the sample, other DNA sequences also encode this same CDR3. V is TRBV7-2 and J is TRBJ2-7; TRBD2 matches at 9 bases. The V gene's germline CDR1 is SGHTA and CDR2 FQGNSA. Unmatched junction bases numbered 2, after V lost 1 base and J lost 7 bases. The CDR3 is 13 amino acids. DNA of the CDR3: TGTGCCAGCAGCTTAGGGCTAGCGGGGGAGCAGTACTTC. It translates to CASSLGLAGEQYF.

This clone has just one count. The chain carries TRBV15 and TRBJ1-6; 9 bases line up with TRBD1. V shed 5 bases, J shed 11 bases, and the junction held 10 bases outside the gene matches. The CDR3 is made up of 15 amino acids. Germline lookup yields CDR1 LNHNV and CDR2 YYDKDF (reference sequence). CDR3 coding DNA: TGTGCCACCAGCGAGGGAGGACAGGGGCCGCCACCCCTCCACTTT. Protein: CATSEGGQGPPPLHF.

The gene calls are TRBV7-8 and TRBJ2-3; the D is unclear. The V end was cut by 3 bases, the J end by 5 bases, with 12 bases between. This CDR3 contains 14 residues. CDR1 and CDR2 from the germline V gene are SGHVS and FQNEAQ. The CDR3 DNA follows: TGTGCCAGCAGCTTTGGAAAAGAGGAAGATACGCAGTATTTT. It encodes CASSFGKEEDTQYF.

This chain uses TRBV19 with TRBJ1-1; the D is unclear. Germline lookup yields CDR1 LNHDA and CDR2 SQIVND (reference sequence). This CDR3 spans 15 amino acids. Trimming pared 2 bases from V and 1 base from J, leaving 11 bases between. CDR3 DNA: TGTGCCAGTAGTATACGAAGGGTTGGGAACACTGAAGCTTTCTTT. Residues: CASSIRRVGNTEAFF.

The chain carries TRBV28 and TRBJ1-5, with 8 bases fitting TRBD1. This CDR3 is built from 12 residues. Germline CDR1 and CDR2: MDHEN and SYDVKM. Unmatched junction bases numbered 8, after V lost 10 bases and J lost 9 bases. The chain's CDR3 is CATDRTGRPQHF. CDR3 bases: TGTGCCACGGACCGGACAGGGCGGCCCCAGCATTTT.

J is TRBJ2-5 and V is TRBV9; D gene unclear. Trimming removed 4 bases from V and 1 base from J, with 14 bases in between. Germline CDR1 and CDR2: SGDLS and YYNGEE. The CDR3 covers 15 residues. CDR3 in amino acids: CASSFSVGAQETQYF. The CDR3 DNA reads TGTGCCAGCAGCTTCTCGGTTGGCGCCCAAGAGACCCAGTACTTC. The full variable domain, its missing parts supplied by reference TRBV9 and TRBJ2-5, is DSGVTQTPKHLITATGQRVTLRCSPRSGDLSVYWYQQSLDQGLQFLIQYYNGEERAKGNILERFSAQQFPDLHSELNLSSLELGDSALYFCASSFSVGAQETQYFGPGTRLLVL.

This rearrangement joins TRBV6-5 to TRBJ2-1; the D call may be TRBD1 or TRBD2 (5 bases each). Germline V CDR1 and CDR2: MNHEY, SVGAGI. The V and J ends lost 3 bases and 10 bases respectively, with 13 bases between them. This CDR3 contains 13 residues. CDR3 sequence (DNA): TGTGCCAGCAGTTATGATCCGGGGACCGAGCAGTTCTTC. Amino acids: CASSYDPGTEQFF.

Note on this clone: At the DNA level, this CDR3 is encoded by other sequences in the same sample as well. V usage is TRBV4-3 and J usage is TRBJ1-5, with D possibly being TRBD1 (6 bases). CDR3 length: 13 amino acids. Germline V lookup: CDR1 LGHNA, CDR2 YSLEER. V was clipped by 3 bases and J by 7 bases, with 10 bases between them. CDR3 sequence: CASSQEGGQPQHF. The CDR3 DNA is TGCGCCAGCAGCCAGGAGGGGGGGCAGCCCCAGCATTTT.

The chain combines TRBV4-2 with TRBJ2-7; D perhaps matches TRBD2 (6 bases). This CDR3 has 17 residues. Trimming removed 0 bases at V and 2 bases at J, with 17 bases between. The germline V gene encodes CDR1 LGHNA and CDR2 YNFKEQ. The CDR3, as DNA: TGTGCCAGCAGCCAAGATGGTCGGGGACTGGGTGCCTACGAGCAGTACTTC. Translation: CASSQDGRGLGAYEQYF.

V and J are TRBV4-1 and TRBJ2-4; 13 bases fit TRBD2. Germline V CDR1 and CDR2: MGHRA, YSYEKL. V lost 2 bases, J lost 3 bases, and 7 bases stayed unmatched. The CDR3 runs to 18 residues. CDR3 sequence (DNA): TGCGCCAGCAGCCAATGGACTAGCGGGGGTATAGGCAAAAACATTCAGTACTTC. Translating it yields CASSQWTSGGIGKNIQYF.

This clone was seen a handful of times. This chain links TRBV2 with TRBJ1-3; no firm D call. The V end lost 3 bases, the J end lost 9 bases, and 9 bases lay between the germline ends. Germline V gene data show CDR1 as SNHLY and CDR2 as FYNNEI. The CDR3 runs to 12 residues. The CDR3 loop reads CASSDSPGTIYF. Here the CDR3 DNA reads TGTGCCAGCAGTGATTCGCCAGGCACCATATATTTT. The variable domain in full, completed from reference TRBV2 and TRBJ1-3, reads EPEVTQTPSHQVTQMGQEVILRCVPISNHLYFYWYRQILGQKVEFLVSFYNNEISEKSEIFDDQFSVERPDGSNFTLKIRSTKLEDSAMYFCASSDSPGTIYFGEGSWLTVV.

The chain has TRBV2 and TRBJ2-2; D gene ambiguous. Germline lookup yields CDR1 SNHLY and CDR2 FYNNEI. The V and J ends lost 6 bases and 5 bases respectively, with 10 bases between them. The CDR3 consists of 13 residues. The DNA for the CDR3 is TGTGCCAGCAGGGATGGGTGGACCGGGGAGCTGTTTTTT. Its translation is CASRDGWTGELFF.

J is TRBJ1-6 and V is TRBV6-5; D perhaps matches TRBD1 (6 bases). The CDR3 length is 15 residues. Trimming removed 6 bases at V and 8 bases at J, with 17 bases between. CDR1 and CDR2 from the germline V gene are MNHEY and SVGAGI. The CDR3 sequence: CASSRDKEGYSPLHF. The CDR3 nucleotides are TGTGCCAGCAGCCGGGACAAGGAAGGGTATTCACCCCTCCACTTT.

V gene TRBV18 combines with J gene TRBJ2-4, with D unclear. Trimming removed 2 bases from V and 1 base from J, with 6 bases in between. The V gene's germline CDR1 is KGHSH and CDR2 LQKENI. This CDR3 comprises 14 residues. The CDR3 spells CASSPGQAKNIQYF. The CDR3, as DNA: TGTGCCAGCTCACCAGGCCAGGCCAAAAACATTCAGTACTTC.

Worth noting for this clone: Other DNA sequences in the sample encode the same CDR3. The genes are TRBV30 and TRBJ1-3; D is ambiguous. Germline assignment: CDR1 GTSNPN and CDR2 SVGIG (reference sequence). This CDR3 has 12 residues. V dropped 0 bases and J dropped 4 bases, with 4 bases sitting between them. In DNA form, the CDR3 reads TGTGCCTGGAGTGTAAGGGGAAACACCATATATTTT. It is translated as CAWSVRGNTIYF.

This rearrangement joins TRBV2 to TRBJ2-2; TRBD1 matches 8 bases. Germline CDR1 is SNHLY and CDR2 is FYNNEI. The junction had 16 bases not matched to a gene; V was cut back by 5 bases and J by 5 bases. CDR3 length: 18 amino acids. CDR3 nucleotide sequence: TGTGCCAGCAGTCAGACCCCTCGAACAGGGGGTGGGACCGGGGAGCTGTTTTTT. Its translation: CASSQTPRTGGGTGELFF.